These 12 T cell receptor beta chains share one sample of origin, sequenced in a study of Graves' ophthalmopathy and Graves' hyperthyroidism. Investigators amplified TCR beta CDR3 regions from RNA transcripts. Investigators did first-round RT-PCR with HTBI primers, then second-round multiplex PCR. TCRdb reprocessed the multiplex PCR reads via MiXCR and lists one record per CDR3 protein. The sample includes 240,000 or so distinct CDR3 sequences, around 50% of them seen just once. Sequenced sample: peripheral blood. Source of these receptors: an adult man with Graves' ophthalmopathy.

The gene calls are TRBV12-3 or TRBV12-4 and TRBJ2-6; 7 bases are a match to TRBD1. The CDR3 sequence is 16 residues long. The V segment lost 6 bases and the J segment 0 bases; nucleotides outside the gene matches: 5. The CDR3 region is CASSPDRSSGANVLTF. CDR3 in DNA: TGTGCCAGCAGCCCGGACAGGAGCTCTGGGGCCAACGTCCTGACTTTC.

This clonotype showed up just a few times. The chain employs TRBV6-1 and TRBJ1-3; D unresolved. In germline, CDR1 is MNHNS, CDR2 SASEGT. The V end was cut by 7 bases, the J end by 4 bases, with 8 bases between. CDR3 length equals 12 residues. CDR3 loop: CASIRSGNTIYF. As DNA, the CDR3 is TGTGCCAGCATCCGAAGCGGAAACACCATATATTTT.

CDR3 DNA sequence: TGCGCCAGCAGCCAAGAGTCGATGGGGGCCTACGAGCAGTACTTC. Amino acid sequence: CASSQESMGAYEQYF. The chain combines TRBV4-1 with TRBJ2-7, with D perhaps matching TRBD1 or TRBD2 (5 bases each). Looked up from germline, CDR1 is MGHRA and CDR2 is YSYEKL. Trimming left V 0 bases short and J 2 bases short, with 11 bases between. The CDR3 is 15 residues long.

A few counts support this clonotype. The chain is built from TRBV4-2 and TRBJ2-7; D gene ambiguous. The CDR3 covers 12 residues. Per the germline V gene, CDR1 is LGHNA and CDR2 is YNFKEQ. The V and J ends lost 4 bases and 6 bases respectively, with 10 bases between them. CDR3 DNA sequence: TGTGCCAGCAGCCCGATCGCGAGCGAGCAGTACTTC. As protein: CASSPIASEQYF.

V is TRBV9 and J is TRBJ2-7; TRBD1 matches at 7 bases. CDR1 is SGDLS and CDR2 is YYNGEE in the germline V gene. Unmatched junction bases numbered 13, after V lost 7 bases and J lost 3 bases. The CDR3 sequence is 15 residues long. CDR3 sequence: CASSPSTGDDYEQYF. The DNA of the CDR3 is TGTGCCAGCTCACCATCAACAGGGGACGACTACGAGCAGTACTTC. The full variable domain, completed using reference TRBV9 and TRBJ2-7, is DSGVTQTPKHLITATGQRVTLRCSPRSGDLSVYWYQQSLDQGLQFLIQYYNGEERAKGNILERFSAQQFPDLHSELNLSSLELGDSALYFCASSPSTGDDYEQYFGPGTRLTVT.

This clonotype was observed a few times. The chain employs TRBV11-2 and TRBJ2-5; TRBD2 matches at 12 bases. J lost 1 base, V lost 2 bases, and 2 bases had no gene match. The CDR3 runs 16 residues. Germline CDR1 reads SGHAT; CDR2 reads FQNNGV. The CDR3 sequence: CASSLLAGGPQETQYF. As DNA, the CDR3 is TGTGCCAGCAGCTTACTAGCGGGAGGGCCCCAAGAGACCCAGTACTTC.

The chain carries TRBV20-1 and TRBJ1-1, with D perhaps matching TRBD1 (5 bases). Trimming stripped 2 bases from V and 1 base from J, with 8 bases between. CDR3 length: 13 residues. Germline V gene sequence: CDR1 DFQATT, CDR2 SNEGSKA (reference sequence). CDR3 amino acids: CSARPRANTEAFF. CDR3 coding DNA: TGCAGTGCTAGACCCAGGGCGAACACTGAAGCTTTCTTT.

The CDR3 sequence is CASSGEGAQGKGWNEAFF. The CDR3, as DNA: TGCGCCAGCAGTGGGGAAGGGGCGCAGGGTAAGGGGTGGAACGAAGCTTTCTTT. The chain carries TRBV10-1 and TRBJ1-1, with D possibly being TRBD1 (5 bases). The CDR3 is 18 residues long. V shed 4 bases and J shed 8 bases, with 29 bases lying between them. CDR1 and CDR2 (germline): WNHNN, SYGVQD (reference sequence).

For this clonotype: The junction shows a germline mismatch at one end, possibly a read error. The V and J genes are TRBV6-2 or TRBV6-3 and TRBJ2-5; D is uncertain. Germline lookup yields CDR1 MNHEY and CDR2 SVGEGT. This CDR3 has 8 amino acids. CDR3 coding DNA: TGTGCCAACAGTGACTTGGACTTC. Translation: CANSDLDF.

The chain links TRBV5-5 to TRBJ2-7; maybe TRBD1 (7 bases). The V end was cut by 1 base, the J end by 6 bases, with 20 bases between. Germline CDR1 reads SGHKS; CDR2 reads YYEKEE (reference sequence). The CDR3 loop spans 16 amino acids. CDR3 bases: TGTGCCAGCAGCTTGATCCCCGGGCGGCAGGGGGGCGAGCAGTACTTC. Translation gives CASSLIPGRQGGEQYF. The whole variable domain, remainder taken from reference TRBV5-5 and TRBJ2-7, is DAGVTQSPTHLIKTRGQQVTLRCSPISGHKSVSWYQQVLGQGPQFIFQYYEKEERGRGNFPDRFSARQFPNYSSELNVNALLLGDSALYLCASSLIPGRQGGEQYFGPGTRLTVT.

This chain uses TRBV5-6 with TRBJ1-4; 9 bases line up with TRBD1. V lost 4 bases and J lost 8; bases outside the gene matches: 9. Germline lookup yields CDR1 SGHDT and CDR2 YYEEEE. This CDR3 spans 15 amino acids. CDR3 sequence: CASSIIGDRAEKLFF. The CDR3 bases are TGTGCCAGCAGCATAATAGGGGACAGGGCGGAAAAACTGTTTTTT.

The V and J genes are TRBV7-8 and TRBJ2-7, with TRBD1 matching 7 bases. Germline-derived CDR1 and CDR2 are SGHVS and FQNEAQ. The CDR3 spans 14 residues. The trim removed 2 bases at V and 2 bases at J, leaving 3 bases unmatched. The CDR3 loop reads CASSLMDRPYEQYF. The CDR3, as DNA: TGTGCCAGCAGCTTAATGGACAGGCCCTACGAGCAGTACTTC.